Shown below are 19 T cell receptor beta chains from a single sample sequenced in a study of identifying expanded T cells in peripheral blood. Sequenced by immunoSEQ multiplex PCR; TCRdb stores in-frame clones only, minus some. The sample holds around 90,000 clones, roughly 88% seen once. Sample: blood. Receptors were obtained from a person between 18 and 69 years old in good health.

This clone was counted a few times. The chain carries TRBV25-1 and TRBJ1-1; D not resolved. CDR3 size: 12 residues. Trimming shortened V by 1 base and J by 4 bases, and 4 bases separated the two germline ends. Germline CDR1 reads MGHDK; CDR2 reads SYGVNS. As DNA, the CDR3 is TGTGCCAGCAGTGAATGGAGCACTGAAGCTTTCTTT. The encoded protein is CASSEWSTEAFF.

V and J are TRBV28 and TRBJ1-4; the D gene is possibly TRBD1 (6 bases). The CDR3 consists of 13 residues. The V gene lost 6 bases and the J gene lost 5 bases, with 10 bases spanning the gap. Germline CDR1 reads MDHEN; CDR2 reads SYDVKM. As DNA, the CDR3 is TGTGCCAGCAGGGACAGACAGAATGAAAAACTGTTTTTT. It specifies CASRDRQNEKLFF.

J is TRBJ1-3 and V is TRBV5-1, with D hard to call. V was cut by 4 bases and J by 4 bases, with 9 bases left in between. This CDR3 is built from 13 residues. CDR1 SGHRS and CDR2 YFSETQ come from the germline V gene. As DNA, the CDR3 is TGCGCCAGCAGCGTACTCCCGGGAAACACCATATATTTT. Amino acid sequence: CASSVLPGNTIYF.

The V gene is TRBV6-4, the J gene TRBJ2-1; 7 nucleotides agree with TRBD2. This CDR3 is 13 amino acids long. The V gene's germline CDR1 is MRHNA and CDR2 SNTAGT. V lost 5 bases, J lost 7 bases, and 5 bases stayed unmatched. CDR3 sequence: CASSLRERNEQFF. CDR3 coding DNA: TGTGCCAGCAGTTTGCGGGAGAGGAATGAGCAGTTCTTC.

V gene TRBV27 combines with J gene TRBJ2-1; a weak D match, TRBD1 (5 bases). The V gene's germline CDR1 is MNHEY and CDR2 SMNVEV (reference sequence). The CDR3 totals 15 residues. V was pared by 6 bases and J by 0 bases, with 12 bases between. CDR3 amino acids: CASRVRVGSYNEQFF. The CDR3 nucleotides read TGTGCCAGCAGGGTCAGGGTTGGCTCCTACAATGAGCAGTTCTTC.

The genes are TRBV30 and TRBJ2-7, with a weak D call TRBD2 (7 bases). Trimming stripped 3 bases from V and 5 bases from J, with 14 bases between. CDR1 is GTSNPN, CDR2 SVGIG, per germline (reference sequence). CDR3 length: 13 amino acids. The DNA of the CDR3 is TGTGCCTGGAGCCAGGGGAGGGGGGACGAGCAGTACTTC. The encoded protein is CAWSQGRGDEQYF.

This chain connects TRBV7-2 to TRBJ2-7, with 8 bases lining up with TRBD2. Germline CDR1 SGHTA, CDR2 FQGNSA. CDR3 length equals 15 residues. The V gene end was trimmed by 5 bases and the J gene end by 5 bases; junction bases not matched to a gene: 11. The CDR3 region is CASSPGGSGSDEQYF. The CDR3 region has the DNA TGTGCCAGCAGCCCCGGCGGAAGCGGGAGCGACGAGCAGTACTTC.

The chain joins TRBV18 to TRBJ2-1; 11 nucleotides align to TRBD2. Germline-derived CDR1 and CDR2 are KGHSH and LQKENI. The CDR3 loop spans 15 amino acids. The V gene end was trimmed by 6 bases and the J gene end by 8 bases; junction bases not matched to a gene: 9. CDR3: CASSLSGGAGDEQFF. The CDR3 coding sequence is TGTGCCAGCTCGCTTAGCGGGGGGGCCGGGGATGAGCAGTTCTTC.

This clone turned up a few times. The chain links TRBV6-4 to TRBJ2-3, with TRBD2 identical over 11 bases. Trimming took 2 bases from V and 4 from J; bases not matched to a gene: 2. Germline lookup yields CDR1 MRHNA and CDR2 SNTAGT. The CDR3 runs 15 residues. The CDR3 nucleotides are TGTGCCAGCAGTGACGGGACTAGCGGCTCAGATACGCAGTATTTT. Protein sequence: CASSDGTSGSDTQYF.

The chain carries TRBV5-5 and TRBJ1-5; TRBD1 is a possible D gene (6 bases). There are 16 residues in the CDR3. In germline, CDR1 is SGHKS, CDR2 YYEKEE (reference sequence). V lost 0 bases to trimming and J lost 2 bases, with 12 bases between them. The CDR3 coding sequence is TGTGCCAGCAGCTTGGTGGGCGGGGGCCGCAATCAGCCCCAGCATTTT. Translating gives CASSLVGGGRNQPQHF.

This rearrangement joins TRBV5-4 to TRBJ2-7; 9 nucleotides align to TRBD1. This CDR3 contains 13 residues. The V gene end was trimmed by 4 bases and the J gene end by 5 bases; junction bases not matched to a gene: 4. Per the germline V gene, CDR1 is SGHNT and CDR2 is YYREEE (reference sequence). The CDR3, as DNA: TGTGCCAGCAGCCTGTGGACAGGGGACGAGCAGTACTTC. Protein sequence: CASSLWTGDEQYF.

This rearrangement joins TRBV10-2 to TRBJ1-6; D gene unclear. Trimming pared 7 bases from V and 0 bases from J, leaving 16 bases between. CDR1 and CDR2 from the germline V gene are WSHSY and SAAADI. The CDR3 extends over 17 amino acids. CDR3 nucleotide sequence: TGCGCCAGCAACTTAGAGGGCGGAAGCTCCTATAATTCACCCCTCCACTTT. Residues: CASNLEGGSSYNSPLHF.

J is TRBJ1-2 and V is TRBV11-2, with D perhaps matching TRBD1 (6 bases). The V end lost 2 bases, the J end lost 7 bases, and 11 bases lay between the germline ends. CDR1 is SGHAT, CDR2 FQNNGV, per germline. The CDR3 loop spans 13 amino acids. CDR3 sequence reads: CASSLYGRGGYTF. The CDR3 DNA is TGTGCCAGCAGCTTATATGGCAGGGGTGGCTACACCTTC.

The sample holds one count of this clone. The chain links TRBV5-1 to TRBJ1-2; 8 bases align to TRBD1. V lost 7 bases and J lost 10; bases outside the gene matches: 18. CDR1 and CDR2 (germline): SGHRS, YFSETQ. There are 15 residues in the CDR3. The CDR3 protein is CASGSSPQGAGDYTF. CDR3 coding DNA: TGCGCCAGCGGGAGCTCTCCCCAGGGGGCAGGGGACTACACCTTC.

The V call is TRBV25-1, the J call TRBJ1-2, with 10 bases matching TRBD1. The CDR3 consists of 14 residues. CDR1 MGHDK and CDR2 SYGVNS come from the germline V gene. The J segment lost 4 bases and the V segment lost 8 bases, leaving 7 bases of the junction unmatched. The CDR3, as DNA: TGTGCCAGCCGGACAGGGGGGAGAGGCTATGGCTACACCTTC. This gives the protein CASRTGGRGYGYTF.

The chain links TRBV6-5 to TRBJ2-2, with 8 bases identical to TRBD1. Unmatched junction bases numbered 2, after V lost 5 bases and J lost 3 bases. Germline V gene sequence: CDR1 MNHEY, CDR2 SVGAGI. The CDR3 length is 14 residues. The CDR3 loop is CASSRGQDTGELFF. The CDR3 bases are TGTGCCAGCAGTAGGGGACAGGACACCGGGGAGCTGTTTTTT.

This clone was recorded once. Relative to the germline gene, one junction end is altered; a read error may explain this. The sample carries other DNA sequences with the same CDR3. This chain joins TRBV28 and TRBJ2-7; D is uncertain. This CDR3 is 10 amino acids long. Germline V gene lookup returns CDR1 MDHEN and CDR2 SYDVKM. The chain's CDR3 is CASSLYEQYF. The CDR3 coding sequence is TGTGCCAGCAGTTTGTACGAGCAGTATTTC.

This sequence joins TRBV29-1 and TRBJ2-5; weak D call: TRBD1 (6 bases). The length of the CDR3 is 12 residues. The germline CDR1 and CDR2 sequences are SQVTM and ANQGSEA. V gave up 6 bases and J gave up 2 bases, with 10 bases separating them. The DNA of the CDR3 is TGCAGCGTAGGACAGAAACAAGAGACCCAGTACTTC. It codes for CSVGQKQETQYF. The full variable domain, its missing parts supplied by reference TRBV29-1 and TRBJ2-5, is SAVISQKPSRDICQRGTSLTIQCQVDSQVTMMFWYRQQPGQSLTLIATANQGSEATYESGFVIDKFPISRPNLTFSTLTVSNMSPEDSSIYLCSVGQKQETQYFGPGTRLLVL.

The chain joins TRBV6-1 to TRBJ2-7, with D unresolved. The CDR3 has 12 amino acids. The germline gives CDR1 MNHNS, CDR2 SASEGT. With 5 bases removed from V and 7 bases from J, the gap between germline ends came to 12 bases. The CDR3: CASSSDRREQYF. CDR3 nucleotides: TGTGCCAGCAGTTCCGACCGGCGGGAGCAGTACTTC.